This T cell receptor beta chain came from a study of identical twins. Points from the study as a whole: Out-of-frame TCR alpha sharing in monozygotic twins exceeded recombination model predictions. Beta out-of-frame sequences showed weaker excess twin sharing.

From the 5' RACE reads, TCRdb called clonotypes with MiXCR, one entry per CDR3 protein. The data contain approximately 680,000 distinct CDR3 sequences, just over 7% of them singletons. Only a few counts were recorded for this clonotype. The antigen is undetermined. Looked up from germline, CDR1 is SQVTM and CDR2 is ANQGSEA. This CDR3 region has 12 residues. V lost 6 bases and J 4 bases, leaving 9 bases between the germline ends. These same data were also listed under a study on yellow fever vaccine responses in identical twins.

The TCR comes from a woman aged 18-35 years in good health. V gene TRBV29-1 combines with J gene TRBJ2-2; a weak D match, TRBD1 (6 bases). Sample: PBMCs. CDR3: CSVQGPTGELFF. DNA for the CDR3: TGCAGCGTACAGGGTCCCACCGGGGAGCTGTTTTTT.